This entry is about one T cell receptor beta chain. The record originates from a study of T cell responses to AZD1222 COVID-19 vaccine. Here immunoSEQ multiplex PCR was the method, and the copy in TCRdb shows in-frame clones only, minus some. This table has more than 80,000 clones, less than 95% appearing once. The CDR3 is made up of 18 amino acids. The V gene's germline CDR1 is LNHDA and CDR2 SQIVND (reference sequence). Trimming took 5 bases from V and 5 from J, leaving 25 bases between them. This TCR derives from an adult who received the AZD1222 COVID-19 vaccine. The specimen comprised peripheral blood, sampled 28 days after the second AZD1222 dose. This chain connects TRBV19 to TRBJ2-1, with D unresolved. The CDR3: CASSAQRWPPVLNNEQFF. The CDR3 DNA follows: TGTGCCAGTAGTGCCCAGCGATGGCCACCTGTCCTAAACAATGAGCAGTTCTTC. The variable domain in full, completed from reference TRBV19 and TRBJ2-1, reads DGGITQSPKYLFRKEGQNVTLSCEQNLNHDAMYWYRQDPGQGLRLIYYSQIVNDFQKGDIAEGYSVSREKKESFPLTVTSAQKNPTAFYLCASSAQRWPPVLNNEQFFGPGTRLTVL.